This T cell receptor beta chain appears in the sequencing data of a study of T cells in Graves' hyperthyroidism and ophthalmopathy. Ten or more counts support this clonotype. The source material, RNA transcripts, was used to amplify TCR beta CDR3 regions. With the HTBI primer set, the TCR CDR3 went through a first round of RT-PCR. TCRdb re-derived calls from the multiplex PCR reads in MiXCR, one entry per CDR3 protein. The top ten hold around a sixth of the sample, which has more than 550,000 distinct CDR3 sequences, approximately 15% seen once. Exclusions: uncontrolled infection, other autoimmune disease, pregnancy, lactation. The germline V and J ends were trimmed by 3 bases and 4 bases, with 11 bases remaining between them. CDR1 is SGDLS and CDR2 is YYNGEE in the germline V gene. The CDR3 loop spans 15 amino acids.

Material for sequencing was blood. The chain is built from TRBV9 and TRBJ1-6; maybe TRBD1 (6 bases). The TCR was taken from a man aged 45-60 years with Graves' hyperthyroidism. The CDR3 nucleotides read TGTGCCAGCAGCGCATGGGGGCAGTATAATTCACCCCTCCACTTT. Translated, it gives CASSAWGQYNSPLHF.